This TCR beta chain was sequenced for a study of T-cell reconstitution after alpha-beta-depleted transplantation in children. The study, taken as a whole, reports: In patients about two months after transplant, alpha-beta T cells reportedly arose from several hundred expanded graft clones.

The library targeted TCRbeta and was prepared with unique molecular identifiers. One entry per CDR3 protein results from TCRdb running MiXCR on the PCR reads. Of 700,000 to 850,000 distinct CDR3 sequences listed, around 15% are singletons. Of note for this clonotype: Its antigen is unidentified. Just one base apart from a much larger clone, this may be a read error.

This TCR came from a male patient aged 5 to 17 who had a stem cell transplant for acute lymphoblastic leukemia, so the T cells may come from the graft donor. Sample: PBMCs, mostly from graft donor cells, taken 360 days after TCRalphabeta/CD19-depleted stem cell transplant.

In DNA form, the CDR3 reads TGTGCCAGCCCGGGACTTCAAGAGACCCAGTACTTC. Amino acid sequence: CASPGLQETQYF. The chain has TRBV5-5 and TRBJ2-5, with D perhaps matching TRBD2 (6 bases). Germline values: CDR1 SGHKS, CDR2 YYEKEE (reference sequence). V lost 7 bases, J lost 2 bases, and 9 bases lay in between. This CDR3 has 12 residues.